This T cell receptor (beta chain) was recorded in a study of blood T cell repertoires in COVID-19. The overall study: Acute-phase and convalescent COVID-19 samples originated in the United States, Italy and Spain. Nucleic acid was either cDNA or gDNA, and it came from T cells, B-cell-depleted T cells, or PBMCs.

The CDR3 contains 15 residues. Germline V gene sequence: CDR1 MNHEY, CDR2 SVGAGI. V shed 6 bases, J shed 0 bases, and the junction held 2 bases outside the gene matches. Clones were read by immunoSEQ multiplex PCR, and TCRdb kept only the in-frame ones, dropping some. The sample has 240,000 or so clones, 70% to 80% seen once. The source of this sequence is a woman older than 75 with acute or convalescent COVID-19. Material: peripheral blood. V gene TRBV6-5 combines with J gene TRBJ2-1; 10 bases fit TRBD2. This CDR3 is CASRPSGSSYNEQFF. In DNA form, the CDR3 reads TGTGCCAGCAGACCTAGCGGGAGCTCCTACAATGAGCAGTTCTTC.